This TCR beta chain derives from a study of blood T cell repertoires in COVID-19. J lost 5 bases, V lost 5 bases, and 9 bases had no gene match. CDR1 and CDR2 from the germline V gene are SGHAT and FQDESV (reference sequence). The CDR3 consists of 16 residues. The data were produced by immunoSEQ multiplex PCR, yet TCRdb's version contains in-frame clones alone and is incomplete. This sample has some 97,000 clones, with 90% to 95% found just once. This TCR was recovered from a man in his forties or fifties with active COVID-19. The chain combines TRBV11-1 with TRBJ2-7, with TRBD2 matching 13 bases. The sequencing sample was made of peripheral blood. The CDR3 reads CASSHTSGGAVNEQYF. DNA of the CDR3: TGTGCCAGCAGCCACACTAGCGGGGGGGCCGTCAACGAGCAGTACTTC.